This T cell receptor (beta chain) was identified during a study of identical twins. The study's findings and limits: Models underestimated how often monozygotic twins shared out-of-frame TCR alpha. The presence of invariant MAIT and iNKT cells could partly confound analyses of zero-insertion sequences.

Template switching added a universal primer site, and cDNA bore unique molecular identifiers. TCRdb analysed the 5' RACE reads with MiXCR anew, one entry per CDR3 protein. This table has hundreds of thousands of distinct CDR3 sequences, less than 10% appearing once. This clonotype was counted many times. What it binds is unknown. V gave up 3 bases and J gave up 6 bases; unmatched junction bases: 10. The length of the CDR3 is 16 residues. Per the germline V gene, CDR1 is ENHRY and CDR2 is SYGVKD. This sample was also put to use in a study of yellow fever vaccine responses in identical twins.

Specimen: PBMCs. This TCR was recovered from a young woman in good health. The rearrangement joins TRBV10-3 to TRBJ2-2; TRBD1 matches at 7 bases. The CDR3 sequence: CAISEQGPQVAGELFF. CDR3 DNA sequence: TGTGCCATCAGTGAACAGGGGCCCCAGGTTGCCGGGGAGCTGTTTTTT.